The 14 T cell receptor beta chains given below trace back to one sample, sequenced in a study of blood T cell repertoires in COVID-19. Method: immunoSEQ multiplex PCR; TCRdb's copy keeps in-frame clones and lacks some. Among 200,000 to 250,000 clones listed, about 86% were seen once. Sequencing was performed on PBMCs or T cells enriched from blood (not recorded which). The source of these receptors is a woman aged 45-65 years with acute COVID-19.

The table lists this clone with a count of one. This chain joins TRBV18 and TRBJ2-1, with D possibly being TRBD2 (5 bases). CDR3 size: 18 residues. Germline V lookup: CDR1 KGHSH, CDR2 LQKENI. V lost 2 bases, J lost 0 bases, and 17 bases lay in between. This CDR3 is CASSPNQKRKSSYNEQFF. DNA of the CDR3: TGTGCCAGCTCACCAAACCAGAAGCGGAAAAGCTCCTACAATGAGCAGTTCTTC.

V is TRBV5-1 and J is TRBJ1-3; D remains unclear. V lost 0 bases and J lost 3, with 10 bases in between. Germline assignment: CDR1 SGHRS and CDR2 YFSETQ. The CDR3 spans 15 residues. CDR3 bases: TGCGCCAGCAGCTTGGCCTGGAGGAGTGGAAACACCATATATTTT. It yields the protein CASSLAWRSGNTIYF.

V gene TRBV2 combines with J gene TRBJ2-2; 10 nucleotides align to TRBD2. The trim removed 8 bases at V and 1 base at J, leaving 4 bases unmatched. The CDR3 loop spans 15 amino acids. The V gene's germline CDR1 is SNHLY and CDR2 FYNNEI. CDR3 protein: CASGWTSGNTGELFF. The CDR3 DNA is TGTGCCAGCGGATGGACTAGCGGGAACACCGGGGAGCTGTTTTTT.

The V gene is TRBV30, the J gene TRBJ2-3, with D perhaps TRBD1 (6 bases). V lost 3 bases and J lost 2, with 9 bases in between. Germline CDR1 GTSNPN, CDR2 SVGIG (reference sequence). The CDR3 loop spans 13 amino acids. CDR3 residues: CAWSQGYTDTQYF. CDR3 sequence (DNA): TGTGCCTGGAGCCAGGGGTACACAGATACGCAGTATTTT.

This clone has only a few counts. The genes are TRBV9 and TRBJ1-2; no definite D call. This CDR3 is built from 13 residues. Germline CDR1 reads SGDLS; CDR2 reads YYNGEE. Between the trimmed V and J ends, which lost 5 bases and 1 base, there was a span of 9 bases. The CDR3 DNA follows: TGTGCCAGCAGTCCCCGAGGTAACTATGGCTACACCTTC. This gives the protein CASSPRGNYGYTF.

The chain is built from TRBV28 and TRBJ2-7; 7 bases are shared with TRBD2. This CDR3 is built from 13 residues. Per germline, CDR1 MDHEN and CDR2 SYDVKM. The trim removed 8 bases at V and 7 bases at J, leaving 11 bases unmatched. CDR3 amino acids: CASRGGSYEEQYF. CDR3 bases: TGTGCCAGCCGAGGCGGGAGCTATGAGGAGCAGTACTTC.

The chain links TRBV28 to TRBJ2-1; a weak D match, TRBD1 (5 bases). The ends were cut back, 5 bases at V and 7 bases at J, with 12 bases in the middle. This CDR3 spans 13 amino acids. In germline, CDR1 is MDHEN, CDR2 SYDVKM. CDR3 sequence (DNA): TGTGCCAGCAGTGGACACCCCACAAATGAGCAGTTCTTC. It translates to CASSGHPTNEQFF.

J is TRBJ2-1 and V is TRBV28; TRBD1 agrees at 12 bases. The CDR3 runs to 17 residues. CDR1 MDHEN and CDR2 SYDVKM come from the germline V gene. Losses at the gene ends were 4 bases for V and 8 bases for J; bases not matched to a gene: 12. The CDR3 spells CASSSYSPGQGAYEQFF. The CDR3 nucleotides are TGTGCCAGCAGTTCTTACTCTCCGGGACAGGGGGCGTATGAGCAGTTCTTC.

The CDR3 coding sequence is TGCGCCAGCAGCCGGGGACAGGGTCGACAGGAGACCCAGTACTTC. The encoded protein is CASSRGQGRQETQYF. The gene calls are TRBV4-3 and TRBJ2-5; TRBD1 matches at 9 bases. Looked up from germline, CDR1 is LGHNA and CDR2 is YSLEER. The CDR3 spans 15 residues. V trimming: 4 bases; J trimming: 5 bases; junction bases outside the gene matches: 8.

This clone was detected a few times. V usage is TRBV29-1 and J usage is TRBJ2-7, with 8 nucleotides matching TRBD1. Per germline, CDR1 SQVTM and CDR2 ANQGSEA. V was clipped by 2 bases and J by 9 bases; unmatched bases: 6. This CDR3 comprises 12 residues. The CDR3 loop is CSVEKGQGGQYF. The CDR3 nucleotides are TGCAGCGTTGAAAAAGGACAGGGAGGGCAGTACTTC.

This chain uses TRBV18 with TRBJ1-2; D might be TRBD1 (6 bases). Germline CDR1 is KGHSH and CDR2 is LQKENI. Trimming cost V 3 bases and J 11 bases, with 19 bases left between them. The CDR3 has 14 amino acids. DNA for the CDR3: TGTGCCAGCTCACCGGGCCAGGGGCCCGAGAGATACACCTTC. It translates to CASSPGQGPERYTF.

The chain uses TRBV27 and TRBJ2-6; 7 nucleotides align to TRBD2. The germline V gene encodes CDR1 MNHEY and CDR2 SMNVEV (reference sequence). CDR3 size: 15 residues. The J segment lost 2 bases and the V segment lost 6 bases, leaving 4 bases of the junction unmatched. The CDR3: CASRRTSAGANVLTF. The CDR3 DNA reads as TGTGCCAGCAGGCGGACTAGTGCTGGGGCCAACGTCCTGACTTTC. Based on the CDR3 plus reference TRBV27 and TRBJ2-6, the full variable domain is EAQVTQNPRYLITVTGKKLTVTCSQNMNHEYMSWYRQDPGLGLRQIYYSMNVEVTDKGDVPEGYKVSRKEKRNFPLILESPSPNQTSLYFCASRRTSAGANVLTFGAGSRLTVL.

The chain uses TRBV5-1 and TRBJ2-7, with 9 bases that match TRBD1. Trimming removed 4 bases from V and 5 bases from J; junction bases left unmatched: 4. Germline CDR1 and CDR2: SGHRS and YFSETQ. This CDR3 spans 13 amino acids. The CDR3 reads CASSKDRGHEQYF. The CDR3 nucleotides read TGCGCCAGCAGCAAGGACAGGGGCCACGAGCAGTACTTC.

The chain couples TRBV6-2 or TRBV6-3 to TRBJ1-2, with D tentatively TRBD1 (5 bases). The V end lost 2 bases, the J end lost 0 bases, and 10 bases lay between the germline ends. The CDR3 sequence is 15 residues long. Germline loops: CDR1 MNHEY, CDR2 SVGEGT. The CDR3 DNA sequence: TGTGCCAGCAGTTACGACAGTGTTACTAACTATGGCTACACCTTC. It codes for CASSYDSVTNYGYTF.